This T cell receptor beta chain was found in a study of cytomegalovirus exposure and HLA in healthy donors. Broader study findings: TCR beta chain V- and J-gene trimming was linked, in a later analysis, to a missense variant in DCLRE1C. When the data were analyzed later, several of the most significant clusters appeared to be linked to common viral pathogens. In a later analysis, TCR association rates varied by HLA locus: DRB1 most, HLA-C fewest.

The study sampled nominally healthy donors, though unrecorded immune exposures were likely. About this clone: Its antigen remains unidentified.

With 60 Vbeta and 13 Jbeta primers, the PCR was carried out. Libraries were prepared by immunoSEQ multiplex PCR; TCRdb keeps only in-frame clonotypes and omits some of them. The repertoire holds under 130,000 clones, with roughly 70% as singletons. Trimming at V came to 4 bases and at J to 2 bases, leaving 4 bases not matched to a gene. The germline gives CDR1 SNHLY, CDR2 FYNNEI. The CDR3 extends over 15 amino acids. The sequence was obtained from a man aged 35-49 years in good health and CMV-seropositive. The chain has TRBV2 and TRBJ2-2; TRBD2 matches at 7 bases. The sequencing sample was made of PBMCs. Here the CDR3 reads CASSGVAGNTGELFF. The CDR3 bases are TGTGCCAGCAGTGGGGTAGCGGGCAACACCGGGGAGCTGTTTTTT. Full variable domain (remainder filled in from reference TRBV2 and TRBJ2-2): EPEVTQTPSHQVTQMGQEVILRCVPISNHLYFYWYRQILGQKVEFLVSFYNNEISEKSEIFDDQFSVERPDGSNFTLKIRSTKLEDSAMYFCASSGVAGNTGELFFGEGSRLTVL.